Listed here are 9 T cell receptor beta chains from one sample, sequenced in a study of T-cell memory formation after mild COVID-19. TCRdb independently ran MiXCR on the 5' RACE reads; one entry per CDR3 protein. Here the sample spans hundreds of thousands of distinct CDR3 sequences, less than 25% being singletons. The source material was PBMCs or a T cell subset sorted from them (not recorded which). The receptor source for this set is an adult woman who had mild COVID-19 (a few samples of this study predate the infection). Cell type and time point are not known.

This clonotype was found a few times. The chain recombines TRBV12-3 or TRBV12-4 with TRBJ2-1, with 7 bases aligning to TRBD2. The CDR3 sequence is 15 residues long. The V gene end was trimmed by 8 bases and the J gene end by 5 bases; junction bases not matched to a gene: 12. The chain's CDR3 is CASRLNLAANNEQFF. Written as DNA, the CDR3 is TGTGCCAGCCGCCTAAACCTAGCGGCAAACAATGAGCAGTTCTTC.

The chain recombines TRBV12-3 or TRBV12-4 with TRBJ2-3; D call uncertain. Trimming removed 11 bases from V and 1 base from J, with 10 bases in between. The CDR3 loop spans 12 amino acids. CDR3 in amino acids: CAVGGGTDTQYF. In nucleotides, the CDR3 is TGTGCCGTTGGCGGAGGCACAGATACGCAGTATTTT.

The chain employs TRBV12-3 or TRBV12-4 and TRBJ2-3; D unclear. V was shortened by 5 bases and J by 6 bases, with 18 bases between the two germline ends. This CDR3 is built from 15 residues. The CDR3 DNA is TGTGCCAGCAGTCCGCTAGTGAGCAGTGGGGATACGCAGTATTTT. It yields the protein CASSPLVSSGDTQYF.

The CDR3: CASSQGLAGVVTDTQYF. The CDR3 DNA reads TGCGCCAGCAGCCAAGGCTTAGCGGGAGTAGTGACAGATACGCAGTATTTT. This sequence joins TRBV4-3 and TRBJ2-3; TRBD2 aligns across 9 bases. CDR3 length equals 17 residues. Losses at the gene ends were 1 base for V and 3 bases for J; bases not matched to a gene: 8. The V gene's germline CDR1 is LGHNA and CDR2 YSLEER.

There are a few counts of this clonotype. V gene TRBV6-5 combines with J gene TRBJ2-5, with D possibly being TRBD2 (7 bases). V gave up 2 bases and J gave up 0 bases, with 10 bases separating them. CDR1 and CDR2 (germline): MNHEY, SVGAGI. The CDR3 has 15 residues. The DNA for the CDR3 is TGTGCCAGCAGTTACGCGGGGGCCGACCAAGAGACCCAGTACTTC. Its translation: CASSYAGADQETQYF.

The chain uses TRBV10-3 and TRBJ2-4; the match to TRBD1 covers 9 bases. Germline V CDR1 and CDR2: ENHRY, SYGVKD. CDR3 size: 15 residues. Trimming removed 3 bases from V and 7 bases from J; junction bases left unmatched: 7. DNA for the CDR3: TGTGCCATCAGTGAAACAACAGGGGGCCAGAACATTCAGTACTTC. Its protein is CAISETTGGQNIQYF.

This clonotype was detected only a few times. The J gene is TRBJ2-7, the V gene TRBV20-1, with TRBD2 matching 7 bases. V lost 0 bases, J lost 3 bases, and 5 bases stayed unmatched. The length of the CDR3 is 14 residues. CDR1 and CDR2 (germline): DFQATT, SNEGSKA (reference sequence). For the CDR3, the DNA is TGCAGTGCTAGAGATGGGCGGGGGTTCTACGAGCAGTACTTC. Translated, it gives CSARDGRGFYEQYF.

This clonotype was recorded a few times. This sequence joins TRBV24-1 and TRBJ1-2; D perhaps matches TRBD1 (5 bases). Germline V gives CDR1 KGHDR, CDR2 SFDVKD. V lost 5 bases, J lost 1 base, and 10 bases lay in between. CDR3 size: 14 residues. CDR3 sequence reads: CATSAPGDNYGYTF. As DNA, the CDR3 is TGTGCCACCAGTGCTCCGGGGGATAACTATGGCTACACCTTC.

The V and J genes are TRBV5-1 and TRBJ1-5; the D gene is possibly TRBD1 (5 bases). The germline CDR1 and CDR2 sequences are SGHRS and YFSETQ. V lost 1 base to trimming and J lost 0 bases, with 8 bases between them. This CDR3 is 15 amino acids long. As DNA, the CDR3 is TGCGCCAGCAGCTTGTTAGGGGATAGCAATCAGCCCCAGCATTTT. It is translated as CASSLLGDSNQPQHF.